What follows are 30 T cell receptor beta chains derived from one specimen sequenced in a study of T cell repertoires in cytomegalovirus infection. TCRdb passed the reads through MiXCR, listing each CDR3 protein once. Of more than 200,000 distinct CDR3 sequences listed, approximately 10% are singletons. The material sequenced was PBMCs. All receptors come from a human donor in good health (CMV status not recorded). Some clones in this sample may be carry-over from other donors' samples.

This clonotype was counted only a few times. The chain has TRBV3-1 and TRBJ1-1, with 7 bases identical to TRBD1. The CDR3 contains 15 residues. Trimming took 4 bases from V and 4 from J; bases not matched to a gene: 9. CDR1 and CDR2 (germline): LGHDT, YNNKEL (reference sequence). CDR3 bases: TGTGCCAGCAGCCCGGGGACAGTACGTGGCACTGAAGCTTTCTTT. Residues: CASSPGTVRGTEAFF.

This clonotype was detected only a few times. The chain uses TRBV10-3 and TRBJ2-1, with 13 positions matching TRBD2. Germline V gene data show CDR1 as ENHRY and CDR2 as SYGVKD. Trimming at V came to 3 bases and at J to 6 bases, leaving 2 bases not matched to a gene. The CDR3 length is 15 residues. The CDR3 bases are TGTGCCATCAGTGAAACTAGCGGGGGGGCCAATGAGCAGTTCTTC. Amino acid sequence: CAISETSGGANEQFF.

V and J are TRBV20-1 and TRBJ2-7, with 7 bases identical to TRBD2. CDR1 DFQATT and CDR2 SNEGSKA come from the germline V gene (reference sequence). Trimming took 3 bases from V and 0 from J; bases not matched to a gene: 5. CDR3 length: 14 residues. CDR3 amino acids: CSARGGGGSYEQYF. In DNA, the CDR3 is TGCAGTGCTAGGGGAGGCGGGGGCTCCTACGAGCAGTACTTC.

On this clonotype: A much larger clone sits a single nucleotide away, making a read error possible. The CDR3 does not close with the conserved phenylalanine or tryptophan, likely indicating a read error. The chain links TRBV7-2 to TRBJ2-5; D might be TRBD2 (6 bases). The V end was cut by 5 bases, the J end by 7 bases, with 17 bases between. This CDR3 is 14 amino acids long. CDR1 is SGHTA, CDR2 FQGNSA, per germline. The CDR3, as DNA: TGTGCCAGCAGCCGTTACGGGACTCAGGGGACCCAGTACTAC. It specifies CASSRYGTQGTQYY.

The table lists this clonotype with many counts. The chain carries TRBV7-9 and TRBJ2-7, with D perhaps TRBD1 or TRBD2 (5 bases each). Germline CDR1 is SEHNR and CDR2 is FQNEAQ (reference sequence). V dropped 10 bases and J dropped 1 base, with 11 bases sitting between them. The CDR3 loop spans 12 amino acids. CDR3 coding DNA: TGTGCCATCGGGGACGGGTCCTACGAGCAGTACTTC. Translated, it gives CAIGDGSYEQYF.

This chain joins TRBV7-8 and TRBJ1-6; D unclear. V shed 1 base and J shed 8 bases, with 6 bases lying between them. Germline values: CDR1 SGHVS, CDR2 FQNEAQ. The CDR3 is made up of 13 amino acids. CDR3 loop: CASSLGLDSPLHF. The CDR3 DNA sequence: TGTGCCAGCAGCTTAGGTCTGGATTCACCCCTCCACTTT.

In the case of this clonotype: A much larger clone sits a single nucleotide away, making a read error possible. The chain carries TRBV7-2 and TRBJ1-2; 7 nucleotides line up with TRBD1. Germline CDR1 reads SGHTA; CDR2 reads FQGNSA. J was trimmed by 5 bases and V by 1 base; bases with no gene match: 10. This CDR3 is 16 amino acids long. CDR3 region: CASSLVDGGQMYGYTF. In DNA, the CDR3 is TGTGCCAGCAGCTTAGTCGATGGGGGACAGATGTATGGCTACACCTTC.

V and J are TRBV4-3 and TRBJ2-7; D possibly corresponds to TRBD1 (6 bases). The V end lost 0 bases, the J end lost 5 bases, and 14 bases lay between the germline ends. The germline V gene has CDR1 LGHNA and CDR2 YSLEER. This CDR3 spans 15 amino acids. The chain's CDR3 is CASSQDGTHYDEQYF. The CDR3 nucleotides are TGCGCCAGCAGCCAAGATGGGACACATTATGACGAGCAGTACTTC.

This clonotype has a count of ten or more. This chain connects TRBV7-2 to TRBJ1-2; 9 bases agree with TRBD1. The CDR3 spans 16 residues. V lost 2 bases and J lost 5; bases outside the gene matches: 9. The germline CDR1 and CDR2 sequences are SGHTA and FQGNSA. This CDR3 is CASSLSAGQGEYGYTF. Here the CDR3 DNA reads TGTGCCAGCAGCTTATCGGCGGGACAGGGAGAATATGGCTACACCTTC.

This clonotype has more than one count but fewer than ten. The chain recombines TRBV4-3 with TRBJ2-5; D is ambiguous. In germline, CDR1 is LGHNA, CDR2 YSLEER. Trimming took 0 bases from V and 1 from J, leaving 6 bases between them. This CDR3 comprises 14 residues. CDR3 nucleotides: TGCGCCAGCAGCCAAGATCTCACCCAAGAGACCCAGTACTTC. It encodes CASSQDLTQETQYF.

This clonotype came up many times. This chain joins TRBV12-5 and TRBJ2-1; D is uncertain. V was clipped by 0 bases and J by 7 bases, with 4 bases between them. The length of the CDR3 is 12 residues. CDR1 and CDR2 from the germline V gene are LGHNT and FRNRAP. In nucleotides, the CDR3 is TGTGCTAGTGGTTTGGTAAAAAATGAGCAGTTCTTC. It translates to CASGLVKNEQFF.

This clonotype was detected ten times or more. The chain uses TRBV7-2 and TRBJ1-2, with D possibly matching TRBD1 (5 bases). Germline CDR1 reads SGHTA; CDR2 reads FQGNSA. Trimming took 3 bases from V and 2 from J, leaving 10 bases between them. The CDR3 consists of 14 residues. In DNA form, the CDR3 reads TGTGCCAGCAGCTTGGGACTACCCAACTATGGCTACACCTTC. Its protein is CASSLGLPNYGYTF.

About this clonotype itself: Given a much more abundant clone one base away, this may be a read error. This chain links TRBV7-9 with TRBJ2-7; D possibly uses TRBD1 or TRBD2 (5 bases each). The CDR3 runs to 13 residues. Germline loops: CDR1 SEHNR, CDR2 FQNEAQ (reference sequence). The V gene lost 5 bases and the J gene lost 5 bases, with 13 bases spanning the gap. The CDR3 DNA follows: TGTGCCAGCAGCCGGGGCAGGGTCCACGAGCAGTACTTC. Translating gives CASSRGRVHEQYF.

This clonotype has ten or more counts. The J gene is TRBJ2-3, the V gene TRBV7-2; 8 nucleotides agree with TRBD1. This CDR3 has 15 amino acids. Germline CDR1 SGHTA, CDR2 FQGNSA. Germline trimming cut 2 bases from V and 5 bases from J; bases unmatched to any gene: 6. CDR3 sequence reads: CASSLRRTGKDTQYF. The CDR3 DNA reads as TGTGCCAGCAGCTTAAGAAGGACAGGGAAAGATACGCAGTATTTT.

This clonotype was detected ten times or more. The chain is built from TRBV6-1 and TRBJ1-3, with a possible D match to TRBD1 (6 bases). This CDR3 spans 16 amino acids. The germline CDR1 and CDR2 sequences are MNHNS and SASEGT. Trimming removed 5 bases from V and 0 bases from J, with 14 bases in between. In DNA, the CDR3 is TGTGCCAGCAGTTCAGGACAGCTAACCTCTGGAAACACCATATATTTT. This gives the protein CASSSGQLTSGNTIYF.

In its sample, this clonotype was seen many times. This chain connects TRBV7-2 to TRBJ1-5; 7 nucleotides match TRBD1. This CDR3 spans 14 amino acids. The V gene end was trimmed by 8 bases and the J gene end by 5 bases; junction bases not matched to a gene: 9. CDR1 and CDR2 (germline): SGHTA, FQGNSA. CDR3 coding DNA: TGTGCCAGCCGCCAAAGCAGGGGGGATCAGCCCCAGCATTTT. Its translation is CASRQSRGDQPQHF.

In its sample, this clonotype was seen a few times. The chain links TRBV12-3 or TRBV12-4 to TRBJ1-2; 9 bases are shared with TRBD1. This CDR3 region has 15 residues. J lost 4 bases, V lost 6 bases, and 9 bases had no gene match. In nucleotides, the CDR3 is TGTGCCAGCAGCTTCCGGGACAGGGTGTCCTATGGCTACACCTTC. Translation gives CASSFRDRVSYGYTF.

A few counts support this clonotype. The chain combines TRBV15 with TRBJ1-2; no clear D gene. Germline V lookup: CDR1 LNHNV, CDR2 YYDKDF (reference sequence). Trimming cost V 0 bases and J 5 bases, with 13 bases left between them. This CDR3 region has 15 residues. CDR3 sequence: CATSRELGVGYGYTF. CDR3 in DNA: TGTGCCACCAGCAGAGAACTGGGAGTAGGATATGGCTACACCTTC. The variable domain in full, completed from reference TRBV15 and TRBJ1-2, reads DAMVIQNPRYQVTQFGKPVTLSCSQTLNHNVMYWYQQKSSQAPKLLFHYYDKDFNNEADTPDNFQSRRPNTSFCFLDIRSPGLGDTAMYLCATSRELGVGYGYTFGSGTRLTVV.

This clonotype was counted only a few times. The V and J genes are TRBV20-1 and TRBJ1-5, with D unclear. The CDR3 sequence is 15 residues long. The V and J ends lost 0 bases and 0 bases respectively, with 9 bases between them. In germline, CDR1 is DFQATT, CDR2 SNEGSKA (reference sequence). CDR3 DNA sequence: TGCAGTGCTAGAGATGATCCATATAGCAATCAGCCCCAGCATTTT. It encodes CSARDDPYSNQPQHF.

In this sample, this clonotype turned up a few times. The chain has TRBV18 and TRBJ1-4; the D is unclear. The CDR3 has 15 residues. CDR1 and CDR2 (germline): KGHSH, LQKENI. V lost 3 bases to trimming and J lost 0 bases, with 8 bases between them. Here the CDR3 reads CASSPVPATNEKLFF. The DNA of the CDR3 is TGTGCCAGCTCACCGGTACCAGCAACTAATGAAAAACTGTTTTTT.

This clonotype was observed at least ten times. This chain uses TRBV20-1 with TRBJ1-6; maybe TRBD1 (5 bases). The CDR3 contains 16 residues. V was pared by 0 bases and J by 8 bases, with 17 bases between. From germline, CDR1 is DFQATT and CDR2 SNEGSKA (reference sequence). In DNA form, the CDR3 reads TGCAGTGCTAGAGAGCGAGGGGCAGGGACTGATTCACCCCTCCACTTT. Its protein product is CSARERGAGTDSPLHF.

This clonotype was detected many times. This chain connects TRBV29-1 to TRBJ1-2; a weak D match, TRBD1 (5 bases). Trimming pared 1 base from V and 8 bases from J, leaving 11 bases between. The CDR3 runs to 12 residues. Per germline, CDR1 SQVTM and CDR2 ANQGSEA. The chain's CDR3 is CSVEAYRRGYTF. DNA of the CDR3: TGCAGCGTTGAAGCCTACAGGAGAGGCTACACCTTC.

This clonotype was counted many times. The chain is built from TRBV28 and TRBJ2-5; D is unresolved. CDR1 and CDR2 (germline): MDHEN, SYDVKM. The V and J ends lost 3 bases and 2 bases respectively, with 13 bases between them. The CDR3 is made up of 15 amino acids. The CDR3 coding sequence is TGTGCCAGCAGTTTCCAGTCCGGATATCAAGAGACCCAGTACTTC. Protein product: CASSFQSGYQETQYF.

This clonotype was seen more than once but under ten times. The chain uses TRBV18 and TRBJ2-7; TRBD1 agrees at 10 bases. The CDR3 length is 17 residues. V was pared by 3 bases and J by 2 bases, with 10 bases of the junction left unmatched. Germline V gene data show CDR1 as KGHSH and CDR2 as LQKENI. The CDR3 coding sequence is TGTGCCAGCTCACCGCGACCCGGGACAGGGGCCCCCTACGAGCAGTACTTC. Translating gives CASSPRPGTGAPYEQYF.

This clonotype occurred many times. This chain links TRBV6-1 with TRBJ1-2; a possible D gene is TRBD1 (5 bases). Germline V gene sequence: CDR1 MNHNS, CDR2 SASEGT. Trimming took 6 bases from V and 7 from J, leaving 18 bases between them. The CDR3 runs 14 residues. The chain's CDR3 is CASRLTEDGSGYTF. CDR3 nucleotide sequence: TGTGCCAGCAGGTTGACAGAGGACGGCTCTGGCTACACCTTC.

The table lists this clonotype with a few counts. The chain is built from TRBV5-5 and TRBJ2-7; D remains unclear. Between the trimmed V and J ends, which lost 0 bases and 3 bases, there was a span of 10 bases. The germline V gene encodes CDR1 SGHKS and CDR2 YYEKEE (reference sequence). The CDR3 totals 14 residues. The DNA for the CDR3 is TGTGCCAGCAGCTTGGATGTGGCGGTCTACGAGCAGTACTTC. Translating gives CASSLDVAVYEQYF.

The DNA of the CDR3 is TGCAGCGTCCCCGGGACTTTCCCCTACAATGAGCAGTTCTTC. Its protein is CSVPGTFPYNEQFF. This chain links TRBV29-1 with TRBJ2-1; D perhaps matches TRBD2 (6 bases). Trimming pared 6 bases from V and 2 bases from J, leaving 14 bases between. The CDR3 consists of 14 residues. Per germline, CDR1 SQVTM and CDR2 ANQGSEA.

A few counts support this clonotype. The rearrangement links TRBV28 to TRBJ1-1; D not resolved. Germline CDR1 is MDHEN and CDR2 is SYDVKM. The CDR3 has 16 amino acids. Trimming left V 8 bases short and J 4 bases short, with 23 bases between. The DNA for the CDR3 is TGTGCCAGCGCGATTTGGGTGGAGGTCGGGGTCACTGAAGCTTTCTTT. Protein product: CASAIWVEVGVTEAFF.

The J gene is TRBJ1-6, the V gene TRBV12-3 or TRBV12-4, with 8 nucleotides matching TRBD1. J was trimmed by 13 bases and V by 3 bases; bases with no gene match: 11. CDR3 length: 15 amino acids. The CDR3 DNA reads TGTGCCAGCAGTTTCGCCGACAGGGGATCCTTCCCCCTCCACTTT. It codes for CASSFADRGSFPLHF.

This clonotype has a count of ten or more. The V gene is TRBV10-3, the J gene TRBJ1-2; D gene unclear. CDR3 length: 14 residues. Germline CDR1 ENHRY, CDR2 SYGVKD. V was pared by 10 bases and J by 6 bases, with 21 bases between. CDR3 amino acids: CATALGPLEDGYTF. CDR3 nucleotide sequence: TGTGCCACGGCCCTAGGGCCCCTTGAAGATGGCTACACCTTC.